One T cell receptor beta chain is described in this entry. Its specificity is not known. The data are from a study of T cell responses to AZD1222 COVID-19 vaccine. The ends lost 0 bases at V and 6 bases at J; junction bases unmatched: 4. The CDR3 length is 14 residues. Study outcomes and limitations: Unmutated variant regions are reportedly targeted by nearly half of spike-specific TCRs. Donors skewed white British and female; clonal diversity was possibly underestimated. CD4 TCRs linked to vaccination spanned spike, dominating at 160-218 and 743-854. Of the AZD1222 recipients, only 5 to 7 were seropositive at baseline.

Assay used: immunoSEQ multiplex PCR; TCRdb lists only in-frame clones, some missing. This sample has about 88,000 clones, with about 90% found just once. The source was peripheral blood, collected on day 0 of AZD1222 vaccination. The chain combines TRBV23-1 with TRBJ1-2; 7 nucleotides match TRBD1. TRBV23-1 counts as an open reading frame of uncertain function. This sequence originates from an adult in good health. Here the CDR3 reads CASSQSNRGDGYTF. In DNA, the CDR3 is TGCGCCAGCAGTCAATCGAACAGGGGTGATGGCTACACCTTC.